This TCR beta chain stems from a study of regulatory T cells in long-lasting Graves disease. Study details: Freshly diagnosed Graves' patients had used antithyroid drugs for under 3 months.

Specified time point: newly diagnosed GD, antithyroid drugs for less than 3 months. RNA extracted from PBMCs served as the sequencing template. This CDR3 comprises 15 residues. V lost 6 bases, J lost 1 base, and 15 bases lay in between. Germline loops: CDR1 MDHEN, CDR2 SYDVKM. Building the TCR beta libraries relied on iRepertoire HTBI primers, and CDR3 regions underwent Arm-PCR. TCRdb redid the calling of the multiplex PCR reads with MiXCR, one entry per CDR3 protein. The sample holds 550,000 to 600,000 distinct CDR3 sequences, 15% to 20% seen once. The data also belong to a second study, concerning T cells in Graves' hyperthyroidism and ophthalmopathy. This second report adds: Most thyroid clonotypes expanded above 0.001 were also detected in blood.

The TCR sequence derives from a man younger than 35 with Graves disease. The chain uses TRBV28 and TRBJ1-1; no reliable D call. This specimen was peripheral blood mononuclear cells (PBMCs), taken at new diagnosis, from a patient treated with antithyroid drugs. For the CDR3, the DNA is TGTGCCAGCAGCCTAAGCTCGGAGACGAACACTGAAGCTTTCTTT. It codes for CASSLSSETNTEAFF.